Reported below is one T cell receptor (beta chain). Its target is not known. The record originates from a study of CD4+ T cells in melanoma. Study results and limitations: Reportedly, melanoma neoantigen-specific CD4+ T cells showed varied differentiation states. CD8+ T cell, macrophage and B cell function reportedly correlated with neoantigen-specific CD4+ T cells.

This table comes from immunoSEQ multiplex PCR, and its TCRdb copy is limited to in-frame clones, with some not included. The table for this sample gives about 82 clones. This TCR derives from a human donor with melanoma. Some clones in this sample may be carry-over from other donors' samples. Material: a T cell line or clone, from whole sample or a sorted T cell fraction (not recorded which).

CDR3 coding DNA: TGTGCCAGCTCACCACCAGGGGGGAACGAGCAGTACTTC. Translated, it gives CASSPPGGNEQYF. The rearrangement joins TRBV18 to TRBJ2-7; D might be TRBD1 or TRBD2, each matching 6 bases. This CDR3 contains 13 residues. V lost 0 bases and J 5 bases, leaving 8 bases between the germline ends. Germline V lookup: CDR1 KGHSH, CDR2 LQKENI.